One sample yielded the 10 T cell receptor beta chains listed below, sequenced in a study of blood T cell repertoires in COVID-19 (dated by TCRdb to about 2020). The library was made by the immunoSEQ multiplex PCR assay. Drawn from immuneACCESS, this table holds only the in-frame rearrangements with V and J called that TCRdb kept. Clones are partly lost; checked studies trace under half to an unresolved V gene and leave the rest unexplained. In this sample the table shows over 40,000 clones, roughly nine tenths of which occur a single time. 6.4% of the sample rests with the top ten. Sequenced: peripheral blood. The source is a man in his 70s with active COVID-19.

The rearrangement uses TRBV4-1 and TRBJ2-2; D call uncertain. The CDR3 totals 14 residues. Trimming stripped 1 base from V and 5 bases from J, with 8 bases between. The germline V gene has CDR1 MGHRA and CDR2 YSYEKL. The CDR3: CASSQGFTTGELFF. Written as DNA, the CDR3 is TGCGCCAGCAGCCAAGGATTCACAACCGGGGAGCTGTTTTTT.

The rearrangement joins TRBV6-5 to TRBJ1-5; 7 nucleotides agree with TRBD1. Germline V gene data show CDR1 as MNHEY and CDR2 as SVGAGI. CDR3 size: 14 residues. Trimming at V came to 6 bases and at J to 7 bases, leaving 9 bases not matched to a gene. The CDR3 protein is CASSGGGSWQPQHF. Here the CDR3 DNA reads TGTGCCAGCAGCGGAGGGGGCTCTTGGCAGCCCCAGCATTTT.

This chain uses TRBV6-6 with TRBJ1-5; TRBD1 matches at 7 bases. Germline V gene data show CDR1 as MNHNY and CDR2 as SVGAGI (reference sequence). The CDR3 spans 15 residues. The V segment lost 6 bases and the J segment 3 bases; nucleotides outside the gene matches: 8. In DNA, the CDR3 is TGTGCCAGCAGATTGACAGGGCTCTCCAATCAGCCCCAGCATTTT. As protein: CASRLTGLSNQPQHF.

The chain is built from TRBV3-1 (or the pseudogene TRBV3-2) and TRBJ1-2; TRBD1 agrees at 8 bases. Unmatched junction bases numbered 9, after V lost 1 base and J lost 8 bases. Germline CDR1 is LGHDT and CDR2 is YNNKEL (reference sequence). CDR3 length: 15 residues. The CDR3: CASSQGPDRVEGYTF. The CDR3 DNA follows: TGTGCCAGCAGCCAAGGCCCGGACAGGGTTGAGGGCTACACCTTC.

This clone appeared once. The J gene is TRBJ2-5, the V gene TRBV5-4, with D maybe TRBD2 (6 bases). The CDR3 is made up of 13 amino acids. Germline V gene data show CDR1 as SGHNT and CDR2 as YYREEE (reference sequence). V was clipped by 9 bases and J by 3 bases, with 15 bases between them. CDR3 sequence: CAISGEYEETQYF. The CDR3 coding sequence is TGTGCCATCTCGGGGGAATACGAAGAGACCCAGTACTTC.

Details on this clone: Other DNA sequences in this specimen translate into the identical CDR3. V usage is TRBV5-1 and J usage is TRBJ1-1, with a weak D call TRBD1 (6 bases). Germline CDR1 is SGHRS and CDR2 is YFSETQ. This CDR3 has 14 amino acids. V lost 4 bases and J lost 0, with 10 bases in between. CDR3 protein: CASSRTVMNTEAFF. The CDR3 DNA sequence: TGCGCCAGCAGCCGGACAGTAATGAACACTGAAGCTTTCTTT.

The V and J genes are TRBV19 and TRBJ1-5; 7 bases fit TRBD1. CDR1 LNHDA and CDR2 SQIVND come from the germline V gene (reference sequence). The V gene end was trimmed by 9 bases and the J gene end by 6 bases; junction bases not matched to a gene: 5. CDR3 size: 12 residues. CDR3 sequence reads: CASGQGGQPQHF. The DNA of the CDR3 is TGTGCCAGCGGGCAGGGGGGTCAGCCCCAGCATTTT. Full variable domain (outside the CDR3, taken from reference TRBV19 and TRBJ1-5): DGGITQSPKYLFRKEGQNVTLSCEQNLNHDAMYWYRQDPGQGLRLIYYSQIVNDFQKGDIAEGYSVSREKKESFPLTVTSAQKNPTAFYLCASGQGGQPQHFGDGTRLSIL.

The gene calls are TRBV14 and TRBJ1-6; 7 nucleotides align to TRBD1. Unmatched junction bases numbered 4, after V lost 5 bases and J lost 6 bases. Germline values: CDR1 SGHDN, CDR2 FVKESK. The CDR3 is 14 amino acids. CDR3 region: CASSFGQANSPLHF. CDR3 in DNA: TGTGCCAGCAGCTTTGGACAGGCTAATTCACCCCTCCACTTT.

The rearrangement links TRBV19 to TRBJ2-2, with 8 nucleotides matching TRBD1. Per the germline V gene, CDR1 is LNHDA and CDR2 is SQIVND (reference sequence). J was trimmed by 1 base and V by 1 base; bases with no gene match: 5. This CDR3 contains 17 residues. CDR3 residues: CASSIGAGTGNTGELFF. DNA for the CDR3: TGTGCCAGTAGTATAGGGGCCGGGACAGGGAACACCGGGGAGCTGTTTTTT.

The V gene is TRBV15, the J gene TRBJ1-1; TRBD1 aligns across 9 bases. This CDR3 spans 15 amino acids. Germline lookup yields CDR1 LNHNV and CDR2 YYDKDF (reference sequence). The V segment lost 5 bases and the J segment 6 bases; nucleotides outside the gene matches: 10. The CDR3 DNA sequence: TGTGCCACCAGCGTACAGGGGGCTTTGGACGCTGAAGCTTTCTTT. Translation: CATSVQGALDAEAFF.